This is a list of T cell receptor beta chains from one sample in a study of cytomegalovirus exposure and HLA in healthy donors. The table came from immunoSEQ multiplex PCR; TCRdb's copy has only in-frame clones and leaves some out. The sample lists 120,000 to 150,000 clones; 80% to 90% were seen once. The sequencing sample was made of PBMCs. These receptors were taken from a man aged 18 to 29 in good health and CMV-seropositive. Both conserved end residues are part of each CDR3. D genes are given only for firm matches. Clone sizes are given selectively: once, few, many, or a class where the clone is expanded.

v_call	clone_size	d_call	j_call	cdr3_nt	cdr3_aa
TRBV7-8	-	TRBD1	TRBJ1-1	TGTGCCAGCAGCTTACGGGACAGGGGGCGCGACACTGAAGCTTTCTTT	CASSLRDRGRDTEAFF
TRBV6-1	-	-	TRBJ2-2	TGTGCCAGCAGTGACAATAGTCGGTACACCGGGGAGCTGTTTTTT	CASSDNSRYTGELFF
TRBV15	-	-	TRBJ2-7	TGTGCCACCAGCAGTACTCTTGCCTACGAGCAGTACTTC	CATSSTLAYEQYF
TRBV7-8	-	TRBD1	TRBJ2-4	TGTGCCAGCAGCTTAGAGAGGACAGGGAGGTATAGCATTCAGTACTTC	CASSLERTGRYSIQYF
TRBV28	few	-	TRBJ2-7	TGTGCCAGCAGTTTGGTAGACGAGCAGTACTTC	CASSLVDEQYF
TRBV9	-	-	TRBJ1-2	TGTGCCAGCAGCGTAGGGACAATCGACGAGTACTATGGCTACACCTTC	CASSVGTIDEYYGYTF
TRBV12-2	-	-	TRBJ1-2	TGTGCAAGTCGCTTAGTGGCGCTACAGGTTGCCTACACCTTC	CASRLVALQVAYTF
TRBV6-5	-	TRBD2	TRBJ2-1	TGTGCCAGCAGTTACTTTAGCGGGAGGGCGGGTGAGCAGTTCTTC	CASSYFSGRAGEQFF
TRBV11-2	-	-	TRBJ2-7	TGTGCCAGCAGCTTAGCCGAGATCGAGCAGTACTTC	CASSLAEIEQYF
TRBV7-9	once	-	TRBJ2-5	TGTGCCAGCAGCCCCGGCGCGGTTGCGTACTTC	CASSPGAVAYF
TRBV2	-	TRBD1	TRBJ2-7	TGTGCCAGCATAGGACAGGCCAGCTCCTACGAGCAGTACTTC	CASIGQASSYEQYF
TRBV5-1	-	-	TRBJ1-1	TGCGCCAGCAGCCTTCTAAGGGGGATTAACACTGAAGCTTTCTTT	CASSLLRGINTEAFF
TRBV13	-	TRBD1	TRBJ1-2	TGTGCCAGCATCCCGGACAGGGGGAATAGTGGCTACACCTTC	CASIPDRGNSGYTF
TRBV11-2	-	TRBD2	TRBJ2-3	TGTGCCAGCAGCCCCCAGGGCGGGAGGGAAGATACGCAGTATTTT	CASSPQGGREDTQYF
TRBV27	-	TRBD1	TRBJ1-5	TGTGCCAGCAGGCACACAGGGGGGGATCAGCCCCAGCATTTT	CASRHTGGDQPQHF